The 32 T cell receptor beta chains given below trace back to one sample, sequenced in a study of blood T cell repertoires in COVID-19. The data were produced by immunoSEQ multiplex PCR, yet TCRdb's version contains in-frame clones alone and is incomplete. This table has about 200,000 clones, over 70% appearing once. Sequenced material: peripheral blood. All receptors derive from a woman in her 70s with acute or convalescent COVID-19.

The chain joins TRBV29-1 to TRBJ2-1; tentatively, D is TRBD1 (5 bases). Germline-derived CDR1 and CDR2 are SQVTM and ANQGSEA. Trimming took off 7 bases at V and 2 bases at J, with 6 bases between the two ends. The CDR3 runs 11 residues. The CDR3 DNA sequence: TGCAGCGCGGACACCTACAATGAGCAGTTCTTC. It encodes CSADTYNEQFF.

The sample holds a few counts of this clone. The chain carries TRBV28 and TRBJ2-2, with D perhaps matching TRBD2 (5 bases). Per the germline V gene, CDR1 is MDHEN and CDR2 is SYDVKM. The CDR3 has 15 residues. V was shortened by 3 bases and J by 0 bases, with 8 bases between the two germline ends. In DNA, the CDR3 is TGTGCCAGCAGTTTTGGTAGCGCGAACACCGGGGAGCTGTTTTTT. Its protein is CASSFGSANTGELFF.

The genes are TRBV6-5 and TRBJ2-1; 7 bases are a match to TRBD2. Germline assignment: CDR1 MNHEY and CDR2 SVGAGI. This CDR3 contains 13 residues. Trimming cost V 10 bases and J 6 bases; bases outside gene matches: 9. The chain's CDR3 is CATRVSGVNEQFF. The CDR3 nucleotides read TGTGCCACCCGGGTAAGCGGGGTCAATGAGCAGTTCTTC.

The chain carries TRBV9 and TRBJ1-3; D is unresolved. Germline V lookup: CDR1 SGDLS, CDR2 YYNGEE. The CDR3 loop spans 13 amino acids. With 2 bases removed from V and 1 base from J, the gap between germline ends came to 4 bases. CDR3 sequence: CASSVESGNTIYF. The CDR3 DNA is TGTGCCAGCAGCGTTGAGTCTGGAAACACCATATATTTT.

This chain uses TRBV20-1 with TRBJ2-7; D may be TRBD1 (5 bases). Looked up from germline, CDR1 is DFQATT and CDR2 is SNEGSKA (reference sequence). Trimming cost V 3 bases and J 5 bases, with 20 bases left between them. The CDR3 length is 15 residues. In DNA, the CDR3 is TGCAGTGCTAGTTCCGCAGGGATCTCTAGGGACGAGCAGTACTTC. Its translation is CSASSAGISRDEQYF.

This clone has just a few counts. The chain recombines TRBV3-1 (or the pseudogene TRBV3-2) with TRBJ2-7; 10 bases are shared with TRBD2. Germline lookup yields CDR1 LGHDT and CDR2 YNNKEL (reference sequence). The ends lost 4 bases at V and 6 bases at J; junction bases unmatched: 6. The CDR3 is 14 amino acids. CDR3 DNA sequence: TGTGCCAGCAGCCCAACCCGGACTAGCGGCGAGCAGTACTTC. It encodes CASSPTRTSGEQYF.

This clone appeared a single time. The rearrangement joins TRBV2 to TRBJ2-7; D perhaps matches TRBD2 (6 bases). The germline CDR1 and CDR2 sequences are SNHLY and FYNNEI. With 4 bases removed from V and 6 bases from J, the gap between germline ends came to 16 bases. The CDR3 has 14 residues. The CDR3 region has the DNA TGTGCCAGCAGTGCTACGGGACTCACGGGCGAGCAGTACTTC. Its protein is CASSATGLTGEQYF. The full variable domain, completed using reference TRBV2 and TRBJ2-7, is EPEVTQTPSHQVTQMGQEVILRCVPISNHLYFYWYRQILGQKVEFLVSFYNNEISEKSEIFDDQFSVERPDGSNFTLKIRSTKLEDSAMYFCASSATGLTGEQYFGPGTRLTVT.

The genes are TRBV28 and TRBJ2-2; perhaps TRBD1 as D (5 bases). Trimming removed 4 bases at V and 6 bases at J, with 15 bases between. The CDR3 is 15 amino acids. Looked up from germline, CDR1 is MDHEN and CDR2 is SYDVKM. CDR3 residues: CASSSPSQDSGELFF. CDR3 in DNA: TGTGCCAGCAGTTCCCCGTCACAGGATTCCGGGGAGCTGTTTTTT.

This chain uses TRBV10-3 with TRBJ2-1; 11 bases match TRBD2. The CDR3 loop spans 15 amino acids. V shed 4 bases, J shed 5 bases, and the junction held 4 bases outside the gene matches. Germline CDR1 reads ENHRY; CDR2 reads SYGVKD. The CDR3 region is CAISVGTSGNNEQFF. CDR3 DNA sequence: TGTGCCATCAGTGTTGGGACTAGCGGAAACAATGAGCAGTTCTTC.

The chain uses TRBV7-2 and TRBJ1-5; 8 bases agree with TRBD1. V shed 1 base and J 4 bases; nucleotides not matched to a gene: 3. Germline CDR1 reads SGHTA; CDR2 reads FQGNSA. This CDR3 comprises 15 residues. CDR3 nucleotide sequence: TGTGCCAGCAGCTTAGGCGGACAGGGTAATCAGCCCCAGCATTTT. Translation gives CASSLGGQGNQPQHF.

This clone came up once. The chain employs TRBV19 and TRBJ2-2, with D possibly TRBD1 on 5 matching bases. V lost 2 bases and J 8 bases, leaving 9 bases between the germline ends. Germline V gives CDR1 LNHDA, CDR2 SQIVND (reference sequence). The CDR3 is made up of 13 amino acids. The CDR3 sequence: CASSISHRGELFF. CDR3 DNA sequence: TGTGCCAGTAGTATATCCCACAGGGGGGAGCTGTTTTTT. Variable domain in full (rest from reference TRBV19 and TRBJ2-2): DGGITQSPKYLFRKEGQNVTLSCEQNLNHDAMYWYRQDPGQGLRLIYYSQIVNDFQKGDIAEGYSVSREKKESFPLTVTSAQKNPTAFYLCASSISHRGELFFGEGSRLTVL.

The chain joins TRBV2 to TRBJ2-2, with D perhaps TRBD2 (6 bases). The CDR3 loop spans 15 amino acids. Germline V lookup: CDR1 SNHLY, CDR2 FYNNEI. The germline V and J ends were trimmed by 6 bases and 2 bases, with 13 bases remaining between them. CDR3 region: CASSVASANTGELFF. The CDR3 coding sequence is TGTGCCAGCAGCGTCGCTAGCGCCAACACCGGGGAGCTGTTTTTT.

V and J are TRBV2 and TRBJ2-3; a possible D gene is TRBD2 (5 bases). V lost 5 bases and J lost 5, with 5 bases in between. Looked up from germline, CDR1 is SNHLY and CDR2 is FYNNEI. CDR3 size: 11 residues. The CDR3 bases are TGTGCCAGCAGTCGGGAAGATACGCAGTATTTT. Translated, it gives CASSREDTQYF.

This chain joins TRBV5-6 and TRBJ2-4, with TRBD2 matching over 8 bases. The CDR3 contains 17 residues. Germline V lookup: CDR1 SGHDT, CDR2 YYEEEE. Unmatched junction bases numbered 6, after V lost 0 bases and J lost 1 base. CDR3 DNA: TGTGCCAGCAGCTTGGCGGGTCTAGCGGGCGCCAAAAACATTCAGTACTTC. Its protein product is CASSLAGLAGAKNIQYF.

The V gene is TRBV18, the J gene TRBJ2-1, with D tentatively TRBD1 (6 bases). The CDR3 is 15 amino acids. V gave up 2 bases and J gave up 6 bases, with 14 bases separating them. Germline loops: CDR1 KGHSH, CDR2 LQKENI. The CDR3 region is CASSPTGTIINEQFF. The CDR3 coding sequence is TGTGCCAGCTCACCAACCGGGACAATTATCAATGAGCAGTTCTTC.

This clone was recorded a few times. The gene calls are TRBV28 and TRBJ1-5; the match to TRBD1 covers 10 bases. CDR3 length: 17 residues. Germline V lookup: CDR1 MDHEN, CDR2 SYDVKM. With 2 bases clipped from V and 5 bases from J, the junction kept 9 bases outside the gene matches. In DNA, the CDR3 is TGTGCCAGCAGTTTAGGAATAGACAGGGGGCATTATCAGCCCCAGCATTTT. It is translated as CASSLGIDRGHYQPQHF.

A word on this clone: The same CDR3 can be traced to other DNA sequences in this sample. J is TRBJ1-5 and V is TRBV2, with 7 bases fitting TRBD1. Germline loops: CDR1 SNHLY, CDR2 FYNNEI. The CDR3 totals 14 residues. Losses at the gene ends were 4 bases for V and 0 bases for J; bases not matched to a gene: 0. CDR3 loop: CASSGQGSNQPQHF. Here the CDR3 DNA reads TGTGCCAGCAGTGGACAGGGTAGCAATCAGCCCCAGCATTTT. Variable domain in full (rest from reference TRBV2 and TRBJ1-5): EPEVTQTPSHQVTQMGQEVILRCVPISNHLYFYWYRQILGQKVEFLVSFYNNEISEKSEIFDDQFSVERPDGSNFTLKIRSTKLEDSAMYFCASSGQGSNQPQHFGDGTRLSIL.

The rearrangement links TRBV4-1 to TRBJ1-5; D is possibly TRBD1 (6 bases). The CDR3 covers 17 residues. CDR1 MGHRA and CDR2 YSYEKL come from the germline V gene. V was trimmed by 1 base and J by 5 bases, leaving 18 bases between them. Written as DNA, the CDR3 is TGCGCCAGCAGCCAAGGTACGTCCGGGACATCTTATCAGCCCCAGCATTTT. Amino acids: CASSQGTSGTSYQPQHF.

The rearrangement links TRBV30 to TRBJ1-2; 7 nucleotides align to TRBD1. Germline V gene data show CDR1 as GTSNPN and CDR2 as SVGIG (reference sequence). Losses at the gene ends were 1 base for V and 4 bases for J; bases not matched to a gene: 3. The CDR3 spans 13 residues. The CDR3 region is CAWSGQGPYGYTF. The CDR3 DNA reads TGTGCCTGGAGTGGACAGGGCCCCTATGGCTACACCTTC. Together with reference TRBV30 and TRBJ1-2, the CDR3 gives the full variable domain: SQTIHQWPATLVQPVGSPLSLECTVEGTSNPNLYWYRQAAGRGLQLLFYSVGIGQISSEVPQNLSASRPQDRQFILSSKKLLLSDSGFYLCAWSGQGPYGYTFGSGTRLTVV.

J is TRBJ1-6 and V is TRBV27; 8 bases fit TRBD1. V shed 6 bases and J 9 bases; nucleotides not matched to a gene: 10. The CDR3 length is 15 residues. Germline lookup yields CDR1 MNHEY and CDR2 SMNVEV (reference sequence). This CDR3 reads CASSTGQGSSSPLHF. The DNA for the CDR3 is TGTGCCAGCAGCACAGGACAGGGCAGTAGTTCACCCCTCCACTTT.

The chain couples TRBV2 to TRBJ1-5; D gene ambiguous. Germline CDR1 reads SNHLY; CDR2 reads FYNNEI. Trimming shortened V by 5 bases and J by 7 bases, and 15 bases separated the two germline ends. CDR3 length equals 14 residues. The CDR3, as DNA: TGTGCCAGCAGTCCGGGTCAACTATGGCAGCCCCAGCATTTT. Protein sequence: CASSPGQLWQPQHF. Supplemented by reference TRBV2 and TRBJ1-5, the full variable domain reads EPEVTQTPSHQVTQMGQEVILRCVPISNHLYFYWYRQILGQKVEFLVSFYNNEISEKSEIFDDQFSVERPDGSNFTLKIRSTKLEDSAMYFCASSPGQLWQPQHFGDGTRLSIL.

The V gene is TRBV2, the J gene TRBJ2-7, with 9 bases identical to TRBD2. Looked up from germline, CDR1 is SNHLY and CDR2 is FYNNEI. Trimming removed 2 bases from V and 4 bases from J; junction bases left unmatched: 3. This CDR3 is built from 14 residues. The CDR3 DNA reads TGTGCCAGCAGTGAATTGCTAGCGGGGTACGAGCAGTACTTC. Translated, it gives CASSELLAGYEQYF.

This clone was recorded once. The chain uses TRBV28 and TRBJ2-7, with 10 bases aligning to TRBD2. The CDR3 is made up of 16 amino acids. Germline lookup yields CDR1 MDHEN and CDR2 SYDVKM. J gave up 4 bases and V 5 bases, and 11 bases lay outside the gene matches. The DNA of the CDR3 is TGTGCCAGCAGTCCCCGCCCAGCGGGAGGGGCATACGAGCAGTACTTC. Its protein product is CASSPRPAGGAYEQYF.

The chain has TRBV11-2 and TRBJ2-7, with 7 bases lining up with TRBD1. This CDR3 comprises 15 residues. Germline loops: CDR1 SGHAT, CDR2 FQNNGV. The J segment lost 2 bases and the V segment lost 5 bases, leaving 9 bases of the junction unmatched. This chain's CDR3 is CASSLRQGPTYEQYF. In nucleotides, the CDR3 is TGTGCCAGCAGCCTCCGACAGGGCCCTACCTACGAGCAGTACTTC. The whole variable domain, filled in from reference TRBV11-2 and TRBJ2-7, reads EAGVAQSPRYKIIEKRQSVAFWCNPISGHATLYWYQQILGQGPKLLIQFQNNGVVDDSQLPKDRFSAERLKGVDSTLKIQPAKLEDSAVYLCASSLRQGPTYEQYFGPGTRLTVT.

The chain has TRBV30 and TRBJ2-2; D is unclear. The V gene's germline CDR1 is GTSNPN and CDR2 SVGIG (reference sequence). The V end was cut by 8 bases, the J end by 0 bases, with 10 bases between. CDR3 length equals 13 residues. This CDR3 is CAVRTSNTGELFF. CDR3 DNA sequence: TGTGCCGTGAGAACGTCGAACACCGGGGAGCTGTTTTTT.

CDR3 DNA sequence: TGTGCCACAACCGACAGATACAATGAGCAGTTCTTC. This translates into CATTDRYNEQFF. This chain links TRBV24-1 with TRBJ2-1; the D gene is possibly TRBD1 (5 bases). Germline CDR1 KGHDR, CDR2 SFDVKD. V was pared by 10 bases and J by 4 bases, with 10 bases between. CDR3 length equals 12 residues.

This clone was seen once. The rearrangement links TRBV18 to TRBJ2-7, with D maybe TRBD2 (5 bases). The CDR3 is made up of 13 amino acids. The germline V and J ends were trimmed by 4 bases and 4 bases, with 11 bases remaining between them. From germline, CDR1 is KGHSH and CDR2 LQKENI. The CDR3: CASSQAVRYEQYF. The CDR3 coding sequence is TGTGCCAGCTCACAAGCGGTCAGATACGAGCAGTACTTC.

This clone was detected only once. CDR3 nucleotides: TGTGCCAGCAGCCAAGGCGGGGGGAGTAGCAATCAGCCCCAGCATTTT. Translation: CASSQGGGSSNQPQHF. The genes are TRBV3-1 (or the pseudogene TRBV3-2) and TRBJ1-5, with D perhaps matching TRBD1 (5 bases). Looked up from germline, CDR1 is LGHDT and CDR2 is YNNKEL (reference sequence). This CDR3 is 16 amino acids long. Trimming shortened V by 1 base and J by 0 bases, and 10 bases separated the two germline ends.

V is TRBV28 and J is TRBJ1-2; D possibly corresponds to TRBD1 (6 bases). Trimming cost V 6 bases and J 4 bases, with 9 bases left between them. Germline V CDR1 and CDR2: MDHEN, SYDVKM. The length of the CDR3 is 12 residues. CDR3 coding DNA: TGTGCCAGCAGCCGGACAGTCTATGGCTACACCTTC. Translation gives CASSRTVYGYTF.

The chain combines TRBV27 with TRBJ2-7; 8 bases align to TRBD1. The CDR3 totals 16 residues. The trim removed 6 bases at V and 3 bases at J, leaving 13 bases unmatched. From germline, CDR1 is MNHEY and CDR2 SMNVEV (reference sequence). The CDR3 nucleotides read TGTGCCAGCAGAATAGACAGGGGTTCTTCGTTCTACGAGCAGTACTTC. Amino acid sequence: CASRIDRGSSFYEQYF.

The rearrangement uses TRBV28 and TRBJ2-3; the D gene is possibly TRBD2 (5 bases). The ends were cut back, 3 bases at V and 2 bases at J, with 12 bases in the middle. The CDR3 totals 15 residues. Germline V lookup: CDR1 MDHEN, CDR2 SYDVKM. The CDR3 spells CASSFVAGNTDTQYF. The CDR3 DNA is TGTGCCAGCAGTTTTGTCGCGGGTAACACAGATACGCAGTATTTT. Combining the CDR3 with reference TRBV28 and TRBJ2-3 gives the whole variable domain DVKVTQSSRYLVKRTGEKVFLECVQDMDHENMFWYRQDPGLGLRLIYFSYDVKMKEKGDIPEGYSVSREKKERFSLILESASTNQTSMYLCASSFVAGNTDTQYFGPGTRLTVL.

This chain links TRBV24-1 with TRBJ2-7; a weak D match, TRBD2 (6 bases). The length of the CDR3 is 15 residues. The V gene's germline CDR1 is KGHDR and CDR2 SFDVKD. V was pared by 4 bases and J by 3 bases, with 15 bases between. The CDR3: CATSEARGSIYEQYF. DNA for the CDR3: TGTGCCACCAGTGAAGCCCGGGGGTCAATCTACGAGCAGTACTTC.